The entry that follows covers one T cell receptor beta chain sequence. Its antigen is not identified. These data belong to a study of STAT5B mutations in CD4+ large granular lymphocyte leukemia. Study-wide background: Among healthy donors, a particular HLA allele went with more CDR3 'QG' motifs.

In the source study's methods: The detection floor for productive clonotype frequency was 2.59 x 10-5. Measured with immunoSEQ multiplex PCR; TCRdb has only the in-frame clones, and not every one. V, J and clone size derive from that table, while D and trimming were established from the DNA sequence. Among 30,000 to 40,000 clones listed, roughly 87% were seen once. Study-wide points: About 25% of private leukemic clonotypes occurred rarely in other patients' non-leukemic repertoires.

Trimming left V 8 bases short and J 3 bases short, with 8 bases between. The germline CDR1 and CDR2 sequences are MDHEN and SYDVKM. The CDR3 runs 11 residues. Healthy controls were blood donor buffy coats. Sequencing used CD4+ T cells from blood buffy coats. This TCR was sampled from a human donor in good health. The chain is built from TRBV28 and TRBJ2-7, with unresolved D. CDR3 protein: CASSQYYEQYF. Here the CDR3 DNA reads TGTGCCAGCTCACAGTACTACGAGCAGTACTTC.